This T cell receptor beta chain was captured in a study of cytomegalovirus exposure and HLA in healthy donors (dated by TCRdb to the late 2010s). General notes on the study: According to an earlier analysis of 587 of the donors, 200 million or so T cells yielded 117 million unique TCR beta sequences and approximately 300 Gb of sequence data. Roughly 300 gigabases of sequencing data and approximately 80 million unique TCR sequences were included in an early release covering 550 to 800 HLA-typed donors. Of the 398 genotyped donors, 75% to 85% were placed in the genetic ancestry cluster associated with self-reported Caucasian donors. The study aimed to test whether signatures of past pathogen exposure could be identified by cataloging public T cell receptors. The study used immunosequencing to profile the T cell repertoires of 666 subjects and linked those repertoires to cytomegalovirus serostatus. A separate validation cohort of more than 100 different subjects was used in addition to the roughly 670-subject first cohort. To predict cytomegalovirus infection status, the study combined high-throughput TCR immunosequencing, statistical association of individual TCRs with disease status, and machine learning. To study patterns of TCR occurrence, a later analysis re-analyzed previously published TCR beta repertoires from just over 650 donors and added high-resolution HLA genotyping. The later analysis used no new phenotypic data to find candidate immune exposures, relying instead on TCR beta sequences and their occurrence across donors. To decide whether each TCR beta V gene segment behaved as functional or pseudogenic, an earlier analysis of nearly 600 of the donors relied on high-throughput TCR beta sequencing. Alongside the repertoire data, information on donor age, sex, ethnicity and CMV serostatus was compiled. Genome-wide SNP genotypes for about 65% of the roughly 670 donors were used in a later genetic analysis, which treated that subset as a discovery cohort. All discovery cohort repertoires had been generated using a single sequencing platform. Class I and class II HLA loci were covered by the typing at four-digit resolution. Typing coverage differed by locus: A, B, C, DRB1 and DQB1 were typed in roughly 620-640 donors, DQA1 in around 500, DPA1 in 600 to 610, and DPB1 in approximately 450. Four to six DR-DQ haplotypes were handled as single units for association and clustering because linkage in the cohort was strong. Across some 400 genotyped donors of the cohort, an average of approximately 240,000 unique TCR beta nucleotide sequences per donor were sequenced, and approximately 19% of those sequences were non-productive. Study-level results and caveats: The cohort was sequenced for TCR beta chains only, and without alpha or paired-chain data the features that could be detected were limited. The earlier analysis of about 600 of the donors excluded 15 to 20 rarely observed V segments, including chromosome 9 orphons, because counts were too low. Because HLA typing was unavailable for some donors at each locus, only the typed subset was used in association tests. An association between a missense DCLRE1C variant and V-gene and J-gene trimming of TCR beta chains was found in a later genetic analysis and replicated in an independent cohort. In a later analysis, 16,951 TCR beta sequences were associated with specific HLA alleles at a false discovery rate of 0.05. In an earlier analysis of some 500 of the donors, most TCR beta V segments appeared in productive rearrangements about 87% or about 30% of the time, broadly matching IMGT annotations. In a later analysis, several top co-occurrence clusters were reported to appear linked to parvovirus B19, influenza, CMV and Epstein-Barr virus. Most TCR sequences were observed very rarely across donors, whereas some public TCRs were present in many individuals. Linkage disequilibrium might explain the correlated functional status among segregating V segments, but an unknown experimental factor could not be excluded. The study listed approximately 150 TCR beta chains as associated with cytomegalovirus. When HLA alleles, especially DR and DQ, strongly co-occurred, attributing TCR associations to individual alleles was difficult. A few of the identified cytomegalovirus-associated TCR beta chains were confirmed in vitro to be specific for cytomegalovirus antigens. According to a later analysis, TCR association rates differed among HLA loci, with DRB1 alleles showing the most associated TCRs and HLA-C alleles showing the fewest. The only immune exposure information available for the cohort was CMV serostatus. A further reported finding was that TCR beta sequences accurately predicted the HLA-A and HLA-B alleles for most subjects in the first cohort. It was suggested by the authors that the approach could potentially be generalized to other disease states and immunological phenotypes. In a later analysis, most CMV-associated TCR beta chains were found to appear HLA-restricted, with HLA associations seemingly driven largely by CMV exposure. A later analysis found that HLA-associated TCR beta chains were more clonally expanded and had lower generation probabilities than equally common non-associated chains. In both the original and validation cohorts, the classifier was reported to diagnose cytomegalovirus status with high specificity and sensitivity. Roughly uniform sequencing depth across donors was assumed in presence/absence analyses, although this assumption may not hold. Compared with the approximately 700-donor mean, donors in an Asian-associated ancestry cluster had fewer N-insertions in productive TCRs, according to a later genetic analysis. A cluster of highly shared sequence variants was judged likely to represent a technical artifact of the sequencing pipeline.

The library was prepared using the immunoSEQ multiplex PCR assay. The multiplex PCR relied on a mix of 60 forward primers for TCR Vbeta segments and 13 reverse primers for TCR Jbeta segments. Amplification of the CDR3 region of rearranged TCR beta genes was performed with a multiplex PCR assay on genomic DNA. On the Illumina HiSeq System, the amplified TCR beta libraries were sequenced as 87-base-pair reads. The source study handled its data this way. Across the 640 or so repertoires, a later analysis counted roughly 84 million unique TCR beta chains, 9 million to 14 million of which were shared by at least two donors. Raw reads were error-corrected and collapsed into unique sequences with a nearest-neighbor algorithm that merged closely related sequences to remove PCR and sequencing errors. CDR3 sequences were aligned to IMGT reference sequences to assign V, D and J gene segments. For a sequence to be retained, a match of at least six nucleotides was required to both a V gene segment and a J gene segment. Rearrangements were classified as productive when the CDR3 lacked stop codons and remained in frame with V and J, and all other rearrangements were classified as non-productive. Following IMGT convention, CDR3 was defined as the stretch from the second conserved V-encoded cysteine up to the conserved J-encoded phenylalanine. The earlier analysis of 587 of the donors excluded sequences that lacked an unambiguous match to a single V gene segment. An earlier analysis of 587 of the donors called V segments functional above 56.7% productive rearrangements and segregating when the between-donor standard deviation exceeded 5%. A statistical classification framework was built for diagnosing cytomegalovirus status from the catalog of TCR beta chain sequences. A later analysis assigned V and J genes by comparing TCR nucleotide sequences with IMGT/GENE-DB human TR gene sequences. In a later analysis, CDR3 sequences and most-parsimonious VDJ recombination scenarios were assigned using the TCRdist pipeline. A later analysis defined each TCR beta chain by its CDR3 amino acid sequence plus V-gene family, and excluded reads lacking a unique V-gene family. In a later analysis, 550 to 650 highly shared, low-generation-probability nucleotide sequences were removed to address suspected cross-contamination and a sequencing artifact. In a later analysis, a clonal expansion index was calculated for each public chain from normalized within-repertoire ranks of inferred template counts. In a later analysis, generation probabilities were computed using a VDJ recombination model fitted to out-of-frame rearrangements, and the results were checked against IGoR. Hypergeometric tests were used in a later analysis to score TCR-TCR, TCR-HLA and TCR-CMV co-occurrence, with a repertoire-size bias correction applied to the TCR pairs. A later analysis estimated false discovery rates by permuting HLA or CMV assignments 20 times. In a later analysis, co-occurring TCRs were grouped using DBSCAN, with TCRdist sequence similarity added in when clustering inside HLA-allele-positive subsets. Repertoires with fewer than 30,000 or more than 120,000 public chains were left out of co-occurrence clustering, as were five repertoires with anomalous nucleotide sharing. The clones in this table, taken by TCRdb from immuneACCESS, are in-frame only. Not every clone is retained; where verified, under half of the shortfall comes from an unresolved V gene, and the cause of the rest is unknown. D and trimming were read from the DNA, whereas the V and J calls and clone size are those reported in that table. The sample yields around 240,000 clones; 82% were counted once. The ten top clones hold 5.4% of the sample.

A remark on this clone: Its antigen target is currently unknown. No quality values exist for individual bases; no much larger clone is one base distant.

The cohort consisted of some 730 healthy bone marrow donors. At the time of sampling, every cohort member was nominally healthy, though immune exposures that went unrecorded were likely present. The donor was CMV seropositive and belonged to the group of 250 to 300 seropositive cohort members. A peripheral blood sample was collected from each donor, and TCR beta sequencing was performed on peripheral blood mononuclear cells. Genomic DNA was extracted from the blood cell samples with the Qiagen DNeasy Blood Extraction Kit. Sequenced input: PBMCs. The receptor comes from a woman between 40 and 55 years old in good health and CMV-seropositive.

The nucleotide sequence reads as follows: TGTGCCAGCAGCTTGGACAGAAGTAATGAAAAACTGTTTTTT. Translated, it gives CASSLDRSNEKLFF. Here the chain combines TRBV7-9 and TRBJ1-4; possibly the D gene is TRBD1, per 6 matching bases. Sequences SEHNR (CDR1) and FQNEAQ (CDR2) are obtained from the germline V gene (reference sequence). CDR3 length: 14 amino acids, cysteine to phenylalanine. Only the CDR3 DNA is retained, 42 bases long and in frame from the first base. V loses 3 bases, J loses 4 bases, and the germline ends lie 9 bases apart.